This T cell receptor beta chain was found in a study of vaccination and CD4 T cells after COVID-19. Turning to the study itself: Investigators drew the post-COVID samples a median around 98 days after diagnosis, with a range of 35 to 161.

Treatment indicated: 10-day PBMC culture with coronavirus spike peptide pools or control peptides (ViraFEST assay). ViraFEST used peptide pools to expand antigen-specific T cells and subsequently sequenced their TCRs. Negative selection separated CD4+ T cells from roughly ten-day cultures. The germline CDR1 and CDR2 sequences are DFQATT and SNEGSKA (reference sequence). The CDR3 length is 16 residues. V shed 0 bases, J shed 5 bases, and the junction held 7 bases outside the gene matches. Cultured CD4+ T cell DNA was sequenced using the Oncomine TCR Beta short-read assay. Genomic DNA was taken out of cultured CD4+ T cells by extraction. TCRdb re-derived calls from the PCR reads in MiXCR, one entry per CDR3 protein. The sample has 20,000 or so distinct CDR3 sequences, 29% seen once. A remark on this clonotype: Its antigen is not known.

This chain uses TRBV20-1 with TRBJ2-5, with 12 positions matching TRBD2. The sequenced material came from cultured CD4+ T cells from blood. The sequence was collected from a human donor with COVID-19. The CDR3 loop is CSARDPSGGVGETQYF. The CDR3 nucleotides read TGCAGTGCTAGAGATCCTAGCGGGGGGGTAGGGGAGACCCAGTACTTC.